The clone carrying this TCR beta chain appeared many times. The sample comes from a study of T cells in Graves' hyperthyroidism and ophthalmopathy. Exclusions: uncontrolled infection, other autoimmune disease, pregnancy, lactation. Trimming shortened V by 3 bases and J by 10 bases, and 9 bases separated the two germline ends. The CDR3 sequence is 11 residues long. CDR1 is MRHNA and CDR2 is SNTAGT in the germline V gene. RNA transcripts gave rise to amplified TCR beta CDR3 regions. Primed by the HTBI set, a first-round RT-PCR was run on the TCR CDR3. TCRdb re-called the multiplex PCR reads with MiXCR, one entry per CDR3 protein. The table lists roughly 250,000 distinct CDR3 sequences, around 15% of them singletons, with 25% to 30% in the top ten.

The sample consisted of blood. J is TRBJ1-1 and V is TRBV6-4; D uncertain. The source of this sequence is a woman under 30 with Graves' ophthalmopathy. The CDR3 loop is CASSEIIPAFF. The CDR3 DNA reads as TGTGCCAGCAGTGAAATTATACCAGCTTTCTTT.